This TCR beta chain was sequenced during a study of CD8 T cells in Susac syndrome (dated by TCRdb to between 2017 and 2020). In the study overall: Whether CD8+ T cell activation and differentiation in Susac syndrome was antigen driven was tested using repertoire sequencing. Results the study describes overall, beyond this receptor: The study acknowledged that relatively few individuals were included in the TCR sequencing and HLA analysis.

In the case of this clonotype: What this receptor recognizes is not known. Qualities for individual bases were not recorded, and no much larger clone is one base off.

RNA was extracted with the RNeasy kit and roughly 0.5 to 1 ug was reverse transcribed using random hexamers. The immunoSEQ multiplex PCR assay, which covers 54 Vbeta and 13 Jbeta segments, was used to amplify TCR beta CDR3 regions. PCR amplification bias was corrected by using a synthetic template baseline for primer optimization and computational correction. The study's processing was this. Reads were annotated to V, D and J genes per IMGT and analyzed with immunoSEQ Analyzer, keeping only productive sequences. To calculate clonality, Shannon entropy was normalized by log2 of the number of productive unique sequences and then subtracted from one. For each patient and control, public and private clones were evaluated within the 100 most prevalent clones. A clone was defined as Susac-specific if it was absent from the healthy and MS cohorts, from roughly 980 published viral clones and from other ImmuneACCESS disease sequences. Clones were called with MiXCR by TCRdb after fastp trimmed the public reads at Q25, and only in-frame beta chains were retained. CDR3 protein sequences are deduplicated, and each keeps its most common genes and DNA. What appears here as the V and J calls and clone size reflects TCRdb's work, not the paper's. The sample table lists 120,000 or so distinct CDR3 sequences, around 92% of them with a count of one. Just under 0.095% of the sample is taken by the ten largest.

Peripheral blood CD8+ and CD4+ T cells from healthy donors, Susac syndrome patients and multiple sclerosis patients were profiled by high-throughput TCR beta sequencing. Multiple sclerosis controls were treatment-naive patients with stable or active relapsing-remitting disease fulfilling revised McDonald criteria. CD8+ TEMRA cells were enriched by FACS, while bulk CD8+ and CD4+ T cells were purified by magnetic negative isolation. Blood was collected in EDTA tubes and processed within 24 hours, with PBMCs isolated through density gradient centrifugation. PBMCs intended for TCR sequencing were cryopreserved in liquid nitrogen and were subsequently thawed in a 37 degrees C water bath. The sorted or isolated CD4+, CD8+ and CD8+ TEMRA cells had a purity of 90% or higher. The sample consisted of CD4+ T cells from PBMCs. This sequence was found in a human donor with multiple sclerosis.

At the DNA level, the sequence is TGTGCCAGCAGACCGCCCCGGCCAGATACGCAGTATTTT. It specifies CASRPPRPDTQYF. Recombination linked TRBV7-2 to TRBJ2-3, with no D gene named confidently. Trimming at the junction amounts to 6 bases on V and 4 bases on J, and the germline ends lie 11 bases apart. Per the germline V gene, SGHTA is the CDR1 and FQGNSA is the CDR2. From the cysteine through the phenylalanine, the CDR3 covers 13 amino acids. Only the CDR3 part of the read is kept: 39 bases, read in frame from the first base. This CDR3, with the reference TRBV7-2 and TRBJ2-3 proteins standing in past its ends, gives the full variable domain GAGVSQSPSNKVTEKGKDVELRCDPISGHTALYWYRQSLGQGLEFLIYFQGNSAPDKSGLPSDRFSAERTGGSVSTLTIQRTQQEDSAVYLCASRPPRPDTQYFGPGTRLTVL.